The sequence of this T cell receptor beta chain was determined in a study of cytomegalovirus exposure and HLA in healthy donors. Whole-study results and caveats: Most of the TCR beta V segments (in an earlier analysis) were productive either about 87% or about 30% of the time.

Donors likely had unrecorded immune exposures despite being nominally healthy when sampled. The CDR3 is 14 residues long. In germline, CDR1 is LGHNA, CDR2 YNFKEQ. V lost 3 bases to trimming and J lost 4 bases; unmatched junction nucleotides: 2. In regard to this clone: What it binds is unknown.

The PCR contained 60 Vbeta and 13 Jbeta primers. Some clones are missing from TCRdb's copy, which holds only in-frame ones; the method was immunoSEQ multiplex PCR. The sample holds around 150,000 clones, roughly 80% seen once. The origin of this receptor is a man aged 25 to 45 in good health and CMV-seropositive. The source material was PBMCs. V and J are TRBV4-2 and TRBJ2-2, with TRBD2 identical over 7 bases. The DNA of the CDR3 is TGTGCCAGCAGCCAGAGCGGGGTCACCGGGGAGCTGTTTTTT. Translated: CASSQSGVTGELFF.